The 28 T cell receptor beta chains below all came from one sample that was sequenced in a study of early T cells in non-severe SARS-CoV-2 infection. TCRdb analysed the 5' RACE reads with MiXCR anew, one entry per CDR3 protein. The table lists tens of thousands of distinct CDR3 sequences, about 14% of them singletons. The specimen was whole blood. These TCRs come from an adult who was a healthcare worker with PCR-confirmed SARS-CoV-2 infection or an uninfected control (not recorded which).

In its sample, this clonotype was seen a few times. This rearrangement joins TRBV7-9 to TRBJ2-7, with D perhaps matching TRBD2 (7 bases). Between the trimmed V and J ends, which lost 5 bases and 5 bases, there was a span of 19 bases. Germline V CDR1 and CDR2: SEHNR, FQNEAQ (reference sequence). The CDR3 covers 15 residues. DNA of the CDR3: TGTGCCAGCAGCCCACCGGGGGGCCCCCCTCACGAGCAGTACTTC. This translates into CASSPPGGPPHEQYF.

The CDR3 coding sequence is TGTGCCAGCAGTGAGCCAGGGCTGAACTATGGCTACACCTTC. This codes for CASSEPGLNYGYTF. The J gene is TRBJ1-2, the V gene TRBV25-1, with TRBD1 as a possible D gene (5 bases). The CDR3 is 14 residues long. Trimming removed 3 bases from V and 2 bases from J, with 10 bases in between. Germline CDR1 and CDR2: MGHDK and SYGVNS.

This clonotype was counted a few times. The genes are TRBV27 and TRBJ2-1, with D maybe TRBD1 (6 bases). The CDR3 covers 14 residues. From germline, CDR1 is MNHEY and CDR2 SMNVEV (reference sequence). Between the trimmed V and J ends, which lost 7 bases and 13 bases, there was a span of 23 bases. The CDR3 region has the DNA TGTGCCAGCATGAGTGAGGCCAGGGGCCCCTTACAGTTCTTC. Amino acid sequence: CASMSEARGPLQFF.

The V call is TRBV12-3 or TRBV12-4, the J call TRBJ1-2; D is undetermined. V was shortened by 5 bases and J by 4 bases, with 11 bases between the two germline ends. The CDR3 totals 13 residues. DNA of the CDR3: TGTGCCAGCAGTCAAGATGGAGGCTATGGCTACACCTTC. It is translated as CASSQDGGYGYTF.

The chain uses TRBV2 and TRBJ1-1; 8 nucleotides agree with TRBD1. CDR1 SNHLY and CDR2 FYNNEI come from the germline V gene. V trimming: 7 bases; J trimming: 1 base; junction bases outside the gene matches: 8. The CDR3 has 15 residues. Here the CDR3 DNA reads TGTGCCAGCATTGGACAGGGCCGGGAGAACACTGAAGCTTTCTTT. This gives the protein CASIGQGRENTEAFF. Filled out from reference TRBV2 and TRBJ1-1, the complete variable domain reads EPEVTQTPSHQVTQMGQEVILRCVPISNHLYFYWYRQILGQKVEFLVSFYNNEISEKSEIFDDQFSVERPDGSNFTLKIRSTKLEDSAMYFCASIGQGRENTEAFFGQGTRLTVV.

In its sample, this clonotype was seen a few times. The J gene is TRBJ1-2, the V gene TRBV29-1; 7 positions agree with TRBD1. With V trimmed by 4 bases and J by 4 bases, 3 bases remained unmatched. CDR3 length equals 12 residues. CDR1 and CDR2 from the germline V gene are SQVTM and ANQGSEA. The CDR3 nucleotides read TGCAGCGTTGTCCAGGGGGGCTATGGCTACACCTTC. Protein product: CSVVQGGYGYTF. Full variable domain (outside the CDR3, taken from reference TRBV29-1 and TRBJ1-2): SAVISQKPSRDICQRGTSLTIQCQVDSQVTMMFWYRQQPGQSLTLIATANQGSEATYESGFVIDKFPISRPNLTFSTLTVSNMSPEDSSIYLCSVVQGGYGYTFGSGTRLTVV.

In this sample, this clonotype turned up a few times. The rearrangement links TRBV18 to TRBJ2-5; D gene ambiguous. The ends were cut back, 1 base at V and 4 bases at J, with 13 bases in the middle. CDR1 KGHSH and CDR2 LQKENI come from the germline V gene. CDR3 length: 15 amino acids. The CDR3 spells CASSPREGKRETQYF. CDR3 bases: TGTGCCAGCTCACCACGGGAAGGGAAGCGAGAGACCCAGTACTTC.

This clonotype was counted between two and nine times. This CDR3 reads CSAQGSGQGAKNIQYF. The CDR3 coding sequence is TGCAGCGCGCAGGGGAGTGGACAGGGGGCGAAAAACATTCAGTACTTC. This chain joins TRBV29-1 and TRBJ2-4; 11 bases map to TRBD1. V shed 7 bases, J shed 4 bases, and the junction held 12 bases outside the gene matches. CDR1 is SQVTM and CDR2 is ANQGSEA in the germline V gene. CDR3 length equals 16 residues.

Written as DNA, the CDR3 is TGCGCCAGCAGCTTGGGGGCCGTACAGGGGTTCAACGAGCAGTACTTC. Amino acids: CASSLGAVQGFNEQYF. This rearrangement joins TRBV5-1 to TRBJ2-7; 7 bases agree with TRBD1. Trimming took 0 bases from V and 5 from J; bases not matched to a gene: 11. The CDR3 has 16 residues. CDR1 and CDR2 (germline): SGHRS, YFSETQ.

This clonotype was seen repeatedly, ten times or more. Written as DNA, the CDR3 is TGCAGCGTTGGAGGGCAGGGGGCCATCTGGGAGCAGTTCTTC. This gives the protein CSVGGQGAIWEQFF. The chain is built from TRBV29-1 and TRBJ2-1, with TRBD1 matching 8 bases. The CDR3 covers 14 residues. CDR1 SQVTM and CDR2 ANQGSEA come from the germline V gene. Trimming at V came to 4 bases and at J to 10 bases, leaving 12 bases not matched to a gene.

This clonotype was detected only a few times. The CDR3 DNA reads as TGTGCCAGCACCCTTATTGGCGGGGGAGATTACGAGCAGTACTTC. This sequence encodes CASTLIGGGDYEQYF. V usage is TRBV27 and J usage is TRBJ2-7; 7 nucleotides line up with TRBD2. Germline CDR1 and CDR2: MNHEY and SMNVEV (reference sequence). The CDR3 covers 15 residues. The junction had 13 bases not matched to a gene; V was cut back by 7 bases and J by 4 bases.

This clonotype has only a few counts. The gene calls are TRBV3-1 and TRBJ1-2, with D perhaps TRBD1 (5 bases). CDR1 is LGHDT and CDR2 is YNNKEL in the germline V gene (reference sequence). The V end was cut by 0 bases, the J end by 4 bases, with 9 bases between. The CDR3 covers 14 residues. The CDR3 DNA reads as TGTGCCAGCAGCCAAGACGCCAGGGTCTATGGCTACACCTTC. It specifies CASSQDARVYGYTF.

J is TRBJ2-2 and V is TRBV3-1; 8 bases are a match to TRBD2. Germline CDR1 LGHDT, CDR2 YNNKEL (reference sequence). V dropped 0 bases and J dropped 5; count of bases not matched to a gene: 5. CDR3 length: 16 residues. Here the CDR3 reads CASSQESREGTGELFF. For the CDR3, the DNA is TGTGCCAGCAGCCAAGAATCCCGGGAGGGGACCGGGGAGCTGTTTTTT.

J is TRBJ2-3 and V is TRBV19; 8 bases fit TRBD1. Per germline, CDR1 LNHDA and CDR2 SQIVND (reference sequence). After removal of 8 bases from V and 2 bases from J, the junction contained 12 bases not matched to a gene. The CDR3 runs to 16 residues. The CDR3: CASSNRGVLYTDTQYF. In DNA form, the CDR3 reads TGTGCCAGTTCGAACAGGGGGGTTCTTTACACAGATACGCAGTATTTT.

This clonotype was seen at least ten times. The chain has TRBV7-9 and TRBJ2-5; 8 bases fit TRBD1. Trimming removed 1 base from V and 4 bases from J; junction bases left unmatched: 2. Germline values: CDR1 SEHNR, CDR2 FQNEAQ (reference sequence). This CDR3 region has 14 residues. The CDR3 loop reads CASSLGRGLETQYF. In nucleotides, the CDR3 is TGTGCCAGCAGCTTAGGCAGGGGGCTAGAGACCCAGTACTTC.

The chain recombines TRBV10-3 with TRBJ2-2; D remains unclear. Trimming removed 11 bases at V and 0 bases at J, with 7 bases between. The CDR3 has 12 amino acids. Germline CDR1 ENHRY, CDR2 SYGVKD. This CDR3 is CALLANTGELFF. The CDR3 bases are TGTGCCCTCCTTGCGAACACCGGGGAGCTGTTTTTT.

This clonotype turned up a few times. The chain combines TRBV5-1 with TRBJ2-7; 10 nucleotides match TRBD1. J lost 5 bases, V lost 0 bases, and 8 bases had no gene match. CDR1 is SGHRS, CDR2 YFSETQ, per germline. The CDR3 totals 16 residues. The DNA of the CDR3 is TGCGCCAGCAGCTTGGCCCCGGGACAGGGGAAGGACGAGCAGTACTTC. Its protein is CASSLAPGQGKDEQYF.

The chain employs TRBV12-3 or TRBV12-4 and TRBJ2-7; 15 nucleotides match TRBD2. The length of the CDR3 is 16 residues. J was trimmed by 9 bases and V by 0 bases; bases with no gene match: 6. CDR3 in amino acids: CASSLAGTSGRKGQYF. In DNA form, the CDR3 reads TGTGCCAGCAGTTTAGCCGGGACTAGCGGGAGGAAAGGGCAGTACTTC.

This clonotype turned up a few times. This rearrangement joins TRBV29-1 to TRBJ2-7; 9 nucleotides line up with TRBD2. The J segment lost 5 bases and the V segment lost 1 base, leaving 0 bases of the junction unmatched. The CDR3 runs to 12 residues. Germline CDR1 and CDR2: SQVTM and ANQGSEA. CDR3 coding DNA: TGCAGCGTTGAAGCTAGCGGGGACGAGCAGTACTTC. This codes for CSVEASGDEQYF.

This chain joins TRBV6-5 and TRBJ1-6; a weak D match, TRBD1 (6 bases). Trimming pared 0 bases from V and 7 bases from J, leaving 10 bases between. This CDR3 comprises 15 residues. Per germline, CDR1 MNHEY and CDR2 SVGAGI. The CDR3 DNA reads TGTGCCAGCAGTTACTCGGACAGCGGCAATTCACCCCTCCACTTT. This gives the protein CASSYSDSGNSPLHF.

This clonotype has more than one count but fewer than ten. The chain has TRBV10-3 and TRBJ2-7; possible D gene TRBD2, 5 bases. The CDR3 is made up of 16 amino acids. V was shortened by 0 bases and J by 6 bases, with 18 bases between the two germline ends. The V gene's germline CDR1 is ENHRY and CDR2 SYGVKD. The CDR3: CAISESRLSTEGEQYF. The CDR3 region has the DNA TGTGCCATCAGTGAGTCCAGATTATCCACAGAGGGCGAGCAGTACTTC.

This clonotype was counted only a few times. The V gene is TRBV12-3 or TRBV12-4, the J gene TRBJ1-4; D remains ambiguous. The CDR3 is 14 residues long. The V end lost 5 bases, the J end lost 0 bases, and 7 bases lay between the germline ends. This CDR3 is CASSTITTNEKLFF. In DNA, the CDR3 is TGTGCCAGCAGTACTATTACAACTAATGAAAAACTGTTTTTT.

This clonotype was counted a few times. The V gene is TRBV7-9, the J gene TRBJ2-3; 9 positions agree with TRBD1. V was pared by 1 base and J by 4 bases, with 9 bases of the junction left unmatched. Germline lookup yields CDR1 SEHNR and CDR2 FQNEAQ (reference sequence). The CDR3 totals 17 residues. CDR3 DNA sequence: TGTGCCAGCAGCTTAGTCCGCCGGGACAGGGCGGCAGATACGCAGTATTTT. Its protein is CASSLVRRDRAADTQYF.

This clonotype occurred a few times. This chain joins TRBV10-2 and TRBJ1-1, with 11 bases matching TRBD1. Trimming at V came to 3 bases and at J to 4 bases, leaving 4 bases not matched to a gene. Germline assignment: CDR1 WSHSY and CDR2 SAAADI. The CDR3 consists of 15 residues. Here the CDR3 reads CASSERTGGGTEAFF. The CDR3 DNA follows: TGCGCCAGCAGTGAAAGGACAGGGGGCGGCACTGAAGCTTTCTTT.

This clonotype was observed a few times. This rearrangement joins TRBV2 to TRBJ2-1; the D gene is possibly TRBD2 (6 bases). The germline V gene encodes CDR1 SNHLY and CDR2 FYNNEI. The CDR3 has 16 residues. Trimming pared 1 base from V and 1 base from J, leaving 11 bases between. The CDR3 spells CASSEGVGSSYNEQFF. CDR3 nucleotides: TGTGCCAGCAGTGAAGGGGTCGGGAGTTCCTACAATGAGCAGTTCTTC.

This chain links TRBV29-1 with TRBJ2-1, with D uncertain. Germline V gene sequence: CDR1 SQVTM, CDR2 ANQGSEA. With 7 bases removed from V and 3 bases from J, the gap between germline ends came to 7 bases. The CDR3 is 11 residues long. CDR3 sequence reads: CSARRYNEQFF. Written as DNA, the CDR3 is TGCAGCGCGCGGCGCTACAATGAGCAGTTCTTC.

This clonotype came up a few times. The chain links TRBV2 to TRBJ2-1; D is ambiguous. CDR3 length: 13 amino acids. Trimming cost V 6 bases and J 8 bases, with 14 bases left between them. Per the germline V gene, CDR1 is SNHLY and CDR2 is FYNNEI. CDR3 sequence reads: CASRLLVAHEQFF. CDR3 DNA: TGTGCCAGCAGGCTACTTGTAGCTCATGAGCAGTTCTTC.

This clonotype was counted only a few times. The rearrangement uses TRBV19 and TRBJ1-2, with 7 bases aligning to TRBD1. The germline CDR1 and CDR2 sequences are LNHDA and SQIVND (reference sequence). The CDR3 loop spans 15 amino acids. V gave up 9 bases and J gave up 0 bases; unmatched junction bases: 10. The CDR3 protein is CASTGDVPSNYGYTF. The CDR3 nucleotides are TGTGCCAGCACAGGGGACGTACCCTCTAACTATGGCTACACCTTC.